This T cell receptor (beta chain) was sequenced for a study of blood T cell repertoires in COVID-19. Looking at the study overall: Acute and convalescent COVID-19 specimens originated in the United States, Italy and Spain. PBMCs, B-cell-depleted T cells, or T cells were the source of the cDNA or gDNA that made up the material.

This clone came up once. Authors' methods: The assay estimated nucleated cells by amplifying reference gene primers. Here immunoSEQ multiplex PCR was the method, and the copy in TCRdb shows in-frame clones only, minus some. Clone size and V and J calls were adopted from that table, with D and trimming inferred from the DNA. The repertoire holds about 110,000 clones, with over 60% as singletons. CDR3 size: 13 residues. Germline V CDR1 and CDR2: LNHDA, SQIVND (reference sequence). Unmatched junction bases numbered 3, after V lost 4 bases and J lost 5 bases. This TCR was sampled from a woman of 80 years or more with active or convalescent COVID-19. The sample consisted of peripheral blood. The chain links TRBV19 to TRBJ1-2; the match to TRBD1 covers 8 bases. The CDR3 nucleotides are TGTGCCAGTAGTAAGACAGGGGAATATGGCTACACCTTC. It encodes CASSKTGEYGYTF.